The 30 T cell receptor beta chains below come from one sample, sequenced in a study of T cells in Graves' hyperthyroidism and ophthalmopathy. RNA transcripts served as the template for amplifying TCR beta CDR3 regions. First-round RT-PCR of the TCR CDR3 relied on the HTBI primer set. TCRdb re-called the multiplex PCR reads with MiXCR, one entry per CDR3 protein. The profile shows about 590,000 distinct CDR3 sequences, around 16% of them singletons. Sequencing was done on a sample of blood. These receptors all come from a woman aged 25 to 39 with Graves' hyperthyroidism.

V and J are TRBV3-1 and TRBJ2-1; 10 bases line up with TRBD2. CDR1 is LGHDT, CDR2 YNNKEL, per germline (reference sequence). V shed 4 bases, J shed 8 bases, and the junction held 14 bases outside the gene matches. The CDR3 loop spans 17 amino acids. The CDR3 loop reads CASSLLLASGGIHEQFF. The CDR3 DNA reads TGTGCCAGCAGCCTCCTGTTGGCTAGCGGGGGAATCCATGAGCAGTTCTTC.

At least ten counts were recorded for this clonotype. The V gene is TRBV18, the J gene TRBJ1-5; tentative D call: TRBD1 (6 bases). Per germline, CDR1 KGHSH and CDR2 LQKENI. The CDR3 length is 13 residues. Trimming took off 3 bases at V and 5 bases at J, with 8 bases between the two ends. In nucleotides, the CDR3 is TGTGCCAGCTCACCGGCAGGGGATCAGCCCCAGCATTTT. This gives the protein CASSPAGDQPQHF.

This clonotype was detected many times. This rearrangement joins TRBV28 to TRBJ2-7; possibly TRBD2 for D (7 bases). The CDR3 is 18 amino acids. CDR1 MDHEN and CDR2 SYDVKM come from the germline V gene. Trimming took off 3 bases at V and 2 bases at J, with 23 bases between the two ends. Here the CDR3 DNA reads TGTGCCAGCAGTTTGGGACGTGGGGGGGGCTCCTTGACCTACGAGCAGTACTTC. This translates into CASSLGRGGGSLTYEQYF.

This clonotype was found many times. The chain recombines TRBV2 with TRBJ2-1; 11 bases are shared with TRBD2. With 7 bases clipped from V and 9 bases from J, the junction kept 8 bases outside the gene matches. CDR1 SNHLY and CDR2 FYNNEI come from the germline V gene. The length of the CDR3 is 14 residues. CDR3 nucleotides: TGTGCCAGCAAAACTAGCGGGAGCGTTGGTGAGCAGTTCTTC. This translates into CASKTSGSVGEQFF.

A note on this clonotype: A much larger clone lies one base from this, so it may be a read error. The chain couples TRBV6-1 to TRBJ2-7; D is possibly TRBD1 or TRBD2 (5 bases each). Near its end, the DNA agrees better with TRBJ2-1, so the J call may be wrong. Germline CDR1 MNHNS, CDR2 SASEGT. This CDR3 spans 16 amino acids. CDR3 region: CASSDPSLGRGYEQFF. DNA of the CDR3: TGTGCCAGCAGTGATCCCTCCCTCGGCCGGGGCTACGAGCAGTTCTTC.

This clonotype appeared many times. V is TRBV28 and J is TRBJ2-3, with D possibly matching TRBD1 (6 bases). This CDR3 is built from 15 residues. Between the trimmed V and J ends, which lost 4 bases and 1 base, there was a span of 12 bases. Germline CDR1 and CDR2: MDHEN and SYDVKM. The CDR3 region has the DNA TGTGCCAGCAGTTCTTTTCGGACAGGCACAGATACGCAGTATTTT. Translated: CASSSFRTGTDTQYF.

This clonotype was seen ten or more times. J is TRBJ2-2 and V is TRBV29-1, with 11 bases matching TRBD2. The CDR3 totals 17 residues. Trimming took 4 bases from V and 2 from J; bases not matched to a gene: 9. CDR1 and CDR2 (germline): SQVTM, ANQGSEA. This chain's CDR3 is CSVVLEGLAENTGELFF. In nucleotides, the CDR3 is TGCAGCGTTGTATTGGAGGGACTAGCGGAAAACACCGGGGAGCTGTTTTTT.

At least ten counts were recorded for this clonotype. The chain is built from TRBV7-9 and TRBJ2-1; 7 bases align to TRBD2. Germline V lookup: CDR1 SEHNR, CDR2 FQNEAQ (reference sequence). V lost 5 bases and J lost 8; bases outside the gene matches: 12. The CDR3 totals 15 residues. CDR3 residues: CASSKTGTTSYEQFF. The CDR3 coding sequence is TGTGCCAGCAGCAAAACCGGGACTACCTCATATGAGCAGTTCTTC.

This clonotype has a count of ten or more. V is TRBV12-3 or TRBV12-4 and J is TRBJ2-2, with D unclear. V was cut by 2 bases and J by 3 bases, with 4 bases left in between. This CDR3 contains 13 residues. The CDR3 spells CASSLMDTGELFF. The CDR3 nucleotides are TGTGCCAGCAGTTTAATGGACACCGGGGAGCTGTTTTTT.

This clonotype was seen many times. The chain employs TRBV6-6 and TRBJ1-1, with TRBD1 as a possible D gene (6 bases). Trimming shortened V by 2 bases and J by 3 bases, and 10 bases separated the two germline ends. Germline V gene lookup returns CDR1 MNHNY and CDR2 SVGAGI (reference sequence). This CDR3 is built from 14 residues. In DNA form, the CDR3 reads TGTGCCAGCAGTTACATCGGGGGGCACACTGAAGCTTTCTTT. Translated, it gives CASSYIGGHTEAFF.

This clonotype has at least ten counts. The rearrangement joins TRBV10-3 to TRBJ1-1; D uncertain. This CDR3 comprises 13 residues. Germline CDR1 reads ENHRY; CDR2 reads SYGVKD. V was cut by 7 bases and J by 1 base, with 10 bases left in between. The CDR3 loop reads CAITERENTEAFF. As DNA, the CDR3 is TGTGCCATCACCGAAAGGGAGAACACTGAAGCTTTCTTT.

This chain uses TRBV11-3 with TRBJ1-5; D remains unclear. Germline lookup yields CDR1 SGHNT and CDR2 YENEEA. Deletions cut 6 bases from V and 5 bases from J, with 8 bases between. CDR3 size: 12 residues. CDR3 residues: CASRSGHQPQHF. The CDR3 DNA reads TGTGCCAGCAGGTCAGGACATCAGCCCCAGCATTTT.

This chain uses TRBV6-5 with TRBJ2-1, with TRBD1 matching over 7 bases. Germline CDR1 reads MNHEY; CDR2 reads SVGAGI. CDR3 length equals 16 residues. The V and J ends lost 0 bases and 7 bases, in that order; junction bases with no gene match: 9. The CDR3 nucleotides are TGTGCCAGCAGTTACTCTCTCCCGACAGGGCTTAATGAGCAGTTCTTC. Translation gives CASSYSLPTGLNEQFF.

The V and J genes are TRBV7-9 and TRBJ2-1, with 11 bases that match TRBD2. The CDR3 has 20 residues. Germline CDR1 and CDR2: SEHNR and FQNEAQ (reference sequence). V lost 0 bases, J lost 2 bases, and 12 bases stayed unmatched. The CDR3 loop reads CASSLAAGTSGLEAYNEQFF. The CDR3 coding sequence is TGTGCCAGCAGCTTAGCAGCCGGGACTAGCGGATTAGAGGCCTACAATGAGCAGTTCTTC.

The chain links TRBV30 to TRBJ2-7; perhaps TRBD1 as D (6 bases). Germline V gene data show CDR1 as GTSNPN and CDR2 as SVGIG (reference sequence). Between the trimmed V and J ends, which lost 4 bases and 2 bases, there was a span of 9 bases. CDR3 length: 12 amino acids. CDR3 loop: CAWKQGTYEQYF. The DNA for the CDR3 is TGTGCCTGGAAACAGGGAACCTACGAGCAGTACTTC. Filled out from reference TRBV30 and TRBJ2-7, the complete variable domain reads SQTIHQWPATLVQPVGSPLSLECTVEGTSNPNLYWYRQAAGRGLQLLFYSVGIGQISSEVPQNLSASRPQDRQFILSSKKLLLSDSGFYLCAWKQGTYEQYFGPGTRLTVT.

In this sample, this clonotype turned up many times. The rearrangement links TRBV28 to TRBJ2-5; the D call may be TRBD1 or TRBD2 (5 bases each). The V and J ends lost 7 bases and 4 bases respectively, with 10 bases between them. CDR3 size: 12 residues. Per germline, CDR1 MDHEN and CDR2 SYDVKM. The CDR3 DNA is TGTGCCAGCAATTGGGGGAGAGAGACCCAGTACTTC. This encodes CASNWGRETQYF.

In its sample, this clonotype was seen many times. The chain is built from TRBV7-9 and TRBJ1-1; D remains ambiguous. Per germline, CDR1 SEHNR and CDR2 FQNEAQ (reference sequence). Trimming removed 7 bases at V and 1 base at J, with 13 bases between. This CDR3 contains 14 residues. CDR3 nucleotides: TGTGCCAGCACCTACGACACCCCGAACACTGAAGCTTTCTTT. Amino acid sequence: CASTYDTPNTEAFF.

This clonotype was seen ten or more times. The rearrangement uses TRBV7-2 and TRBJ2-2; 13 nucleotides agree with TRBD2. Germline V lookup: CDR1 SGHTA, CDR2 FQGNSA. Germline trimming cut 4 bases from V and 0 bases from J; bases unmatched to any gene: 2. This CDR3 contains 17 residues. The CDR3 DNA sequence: TGTGCCAGCAGCTCGGGACTAGCGGGATCGAACACCGGGGAGCTGTTTTTT. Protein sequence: CASSSGLAGSNTGELFF.

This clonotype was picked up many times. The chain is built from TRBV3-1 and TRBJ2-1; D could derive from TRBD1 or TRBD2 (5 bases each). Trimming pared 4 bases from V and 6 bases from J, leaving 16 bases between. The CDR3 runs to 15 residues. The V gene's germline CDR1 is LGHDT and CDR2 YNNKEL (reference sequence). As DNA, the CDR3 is TGTGCCAGCAGCCGCAGTGGGGGAACTAGCAATGAGCAGTTCTTC. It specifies CASSRSGGTSNEQFF.

This chain's CDR3 is CASSISGGLGNEQFF. Written as DNA, the CDR3 is TGTGCCAGCAGCATTAGCGGGGGTCTAGGCAATGAGCAGTTCTTC. The rearrangement uses TRBV7-3 and TRBJ2-1, with 9 nucleotides matching TRBD2. The CDR3 contains 15 residues. Germline CDR1 and CDR2: SGHTA and FQGTGA. Trimming removed 5 bases from V and 6 bases from J; junction bases left unmatched: 8.

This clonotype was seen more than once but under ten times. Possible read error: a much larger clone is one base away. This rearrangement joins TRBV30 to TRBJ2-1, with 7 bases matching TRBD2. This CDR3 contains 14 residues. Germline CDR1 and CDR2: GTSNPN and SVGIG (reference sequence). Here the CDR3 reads CAWIRAGAYNEQSF. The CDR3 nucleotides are TGTGCCTGGATTCGGGCGGGAGCGTACAATGAGCAGTCCTTC.

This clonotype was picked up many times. The CDR3 is CSAREPGPPNDEQYF. Here the CDR3 DNA reads TGCAGTGCTAGAGAGCCGGGACCCCCCAACGACGAGCAGTACTTC. The chain employs TRBV20-1 and TRBJ2-7; D might be TRBD1 or TRBD2, each matching 5 bases. The germline gives CDR1 DFQATT, CDR2 SNEGSKA (reference sequence). CDR3 size: 15 residues. V lost 0 bases and J 5 bases, leaving 17 bases between the germline ends.

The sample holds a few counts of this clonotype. Written as DNA, the CDR3 is TGTGCCAGCAGCACTCACCGCGGTTCAGGACCCCAGTACTTC. Translated: CASSTHRGSGPQYF. The chain combines TRBV7-6 with TRBJ2-5; no clear D gene. This CDR3 region has 14 residues. Germline-derived CDR1 and CDR2 are SGHVS and FNYEAQ. The V end was cut by 5 bases, the J end by 9 bases, with 19 bases between.

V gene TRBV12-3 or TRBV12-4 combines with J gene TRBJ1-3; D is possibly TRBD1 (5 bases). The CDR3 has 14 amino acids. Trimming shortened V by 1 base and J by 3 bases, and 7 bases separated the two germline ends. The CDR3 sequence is CASSLDRFGNTIYF. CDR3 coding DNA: TGTGCCAGCAGTTTAGACAGGTTTGGAAACACCATATATTTT.

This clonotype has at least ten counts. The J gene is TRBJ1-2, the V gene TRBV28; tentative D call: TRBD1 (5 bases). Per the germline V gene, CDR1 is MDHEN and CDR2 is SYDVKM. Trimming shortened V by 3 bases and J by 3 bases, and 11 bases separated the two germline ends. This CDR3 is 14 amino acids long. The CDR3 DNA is TGTGCCAGCAGTTTTTATGGCAGGGACTATGGCTACACCTTC. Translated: CASSFYGRDYGYTF.

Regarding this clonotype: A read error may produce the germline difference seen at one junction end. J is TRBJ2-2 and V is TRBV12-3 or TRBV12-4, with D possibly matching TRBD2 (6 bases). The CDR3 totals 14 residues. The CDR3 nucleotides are TGTGCCAGCAGCCCCTTGGGTCCCACCGGGGGGCTGTTTTTT. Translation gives CASSPLGPTGGLFF.

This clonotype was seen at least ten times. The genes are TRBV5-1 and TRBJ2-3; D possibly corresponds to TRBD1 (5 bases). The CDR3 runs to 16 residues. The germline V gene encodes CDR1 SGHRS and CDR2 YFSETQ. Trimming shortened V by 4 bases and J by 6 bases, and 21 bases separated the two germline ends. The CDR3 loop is CASSRTGRAPTDTQYF. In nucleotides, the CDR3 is TGCGCCAGCAGCCGCACCGGCAGGGCCCCCACGGATACGCAGTATTTT.

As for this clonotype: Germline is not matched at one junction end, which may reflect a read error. The DNA of the CDR3 is TGTGCCAGCAGCTTCCCAACAGCGAACGAGCAGCACTTC. It yields the protein CASSFPTANEQHF. V and J are TRBV7-9 and TRBJ2-7; D is unclear. The CDR3 has 13 residues. CDR1 is SEHNR and CDR2 is FQNEAQ in the germline V gene (reference sequence).

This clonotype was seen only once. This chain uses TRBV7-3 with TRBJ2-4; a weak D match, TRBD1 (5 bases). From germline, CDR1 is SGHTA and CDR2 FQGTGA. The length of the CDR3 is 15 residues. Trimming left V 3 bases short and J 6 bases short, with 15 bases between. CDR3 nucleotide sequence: TGTGCCAGCAGCTTTAATCAGCAGGGTACAAACATTCAGTACTTC. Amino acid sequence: CASSFNQQGTNIQYF.

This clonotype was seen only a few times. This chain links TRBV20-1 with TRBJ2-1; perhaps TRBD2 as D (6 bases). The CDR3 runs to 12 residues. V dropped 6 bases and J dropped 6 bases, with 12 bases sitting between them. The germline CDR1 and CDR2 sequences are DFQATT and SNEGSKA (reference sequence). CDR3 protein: CSAPGTPNEQFF. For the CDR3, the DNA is TGCAGTGCACCCGGGACTCCCAATGAGCAGTTCTTC.